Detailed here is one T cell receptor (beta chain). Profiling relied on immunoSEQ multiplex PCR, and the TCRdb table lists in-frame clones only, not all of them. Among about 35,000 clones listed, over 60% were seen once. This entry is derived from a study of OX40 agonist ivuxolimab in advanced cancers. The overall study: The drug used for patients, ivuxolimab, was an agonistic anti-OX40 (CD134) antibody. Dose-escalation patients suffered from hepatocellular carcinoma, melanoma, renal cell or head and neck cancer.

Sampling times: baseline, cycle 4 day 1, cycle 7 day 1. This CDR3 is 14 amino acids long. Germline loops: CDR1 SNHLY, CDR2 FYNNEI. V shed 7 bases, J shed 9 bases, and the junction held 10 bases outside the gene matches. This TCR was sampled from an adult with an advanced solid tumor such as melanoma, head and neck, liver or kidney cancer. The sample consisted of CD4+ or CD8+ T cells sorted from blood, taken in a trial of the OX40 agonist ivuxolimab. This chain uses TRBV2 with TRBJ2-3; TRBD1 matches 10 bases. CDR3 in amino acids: CASNWDRGEVTQYF. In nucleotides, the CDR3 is TGTGCCAGCAACTGGGACAGGGGAGAGGTCACGCAGTATTTT.